Listed below are T cell receptor beta chains from one sample, sequenced in a study of CXCR3-negative and CXCR3-positive naive CD8 T cells. TCRdb reprocessed the 5' RACE reads; each CDR3 protein has one entry and no DNA is given. The sample's table shows 150,000 to 180,000 distinct CDR3 sequences. Sequencing was performed on naive CXCR3+ CD8+ T cells from blood. These receptors came from a human donor in good health. Some clones in this sample may be carry-over from other donors' samples. CDR3s include the opening cysteine and the closing phenylalanine or tryptophan.

length | J | V | CDR3
17 | TRBJ2-3 | TRBV7-2 | CASSSGLAGGRTDTQYF
15 | TRBJ1-5 | TRBV21-1 | CASSKVGRGNQPQHF
11 | TRBJ2-3 | TRBV6-2/TRBV6-3 | CASSNTDTQYF
15 | TRBJ2-2 | TRBV4-3 | CASSQLAGGPGELFF
15 | TRBJ2-2 | TRBV29-1 | CSVTWKSPNTGELFF
12 | TRBJ2-3 | TRBV19 | CASSMVSDTQYF
21 | TRBJ2-5 | TRBV20-1 | CSARGLDGLAGGPGMVETQYF
19 | TRBJ2-7 | TRBV2 | CASRTGTGETLLRAVEQYF
12 | TRBJ2-7 | TRBV29-1 | CSIRTDSYEQYF
14 | TRBJ2-5 | TRBV6-6 | CASSYLAAQETQYF
15 | TRBJ2-2 | TRBV9 | CASSVVEGSTGELFF
17 | TRBJ2-7 | TRBV20-1 | CSARVEGIGSNLDEQYF
11 | TRBJ1-1 | TRBV12-3/TRBV12-4 | CASSLGVEAFF
14 | TRBJ2-1 | TRBV29-1 | CSVEDGRGVNEQFF
11 | TRBJ1-1 | TRBV13 | CASKSNTEAFF
12 | TRBJ2-5 | TRBV29-1 | CSVMTNQETRYF